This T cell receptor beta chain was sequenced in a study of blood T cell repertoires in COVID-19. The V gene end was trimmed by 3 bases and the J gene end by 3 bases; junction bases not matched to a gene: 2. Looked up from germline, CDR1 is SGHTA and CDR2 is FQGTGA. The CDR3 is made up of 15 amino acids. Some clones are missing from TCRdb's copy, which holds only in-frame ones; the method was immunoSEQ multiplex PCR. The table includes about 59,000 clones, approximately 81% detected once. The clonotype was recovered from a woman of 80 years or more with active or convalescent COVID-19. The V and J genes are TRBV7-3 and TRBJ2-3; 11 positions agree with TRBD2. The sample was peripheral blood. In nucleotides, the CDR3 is TGTGCCAGCAGCTTTAGCGGGGGGGCGACAGATACGCAGTATTTT. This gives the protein CASSFSGGATDTQYF.